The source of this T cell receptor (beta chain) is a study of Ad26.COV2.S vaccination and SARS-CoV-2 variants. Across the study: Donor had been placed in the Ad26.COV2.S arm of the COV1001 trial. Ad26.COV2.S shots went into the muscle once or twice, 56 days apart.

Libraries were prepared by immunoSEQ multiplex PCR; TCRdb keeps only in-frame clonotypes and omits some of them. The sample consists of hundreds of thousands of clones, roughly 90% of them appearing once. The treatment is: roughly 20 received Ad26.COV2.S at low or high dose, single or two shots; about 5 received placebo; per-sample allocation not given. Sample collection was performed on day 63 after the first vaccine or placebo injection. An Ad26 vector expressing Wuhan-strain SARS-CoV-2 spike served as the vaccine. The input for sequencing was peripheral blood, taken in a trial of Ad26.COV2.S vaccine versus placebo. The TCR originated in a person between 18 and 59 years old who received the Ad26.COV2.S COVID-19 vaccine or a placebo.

CDR3 in amino acids: CASSRDTTNEKLFF. CDR3 coding DNA: TGTGCCAGCAGCCGGGACACCACTAATGAAAAACTGTTTTTT. The chain recombines TRBV6-6 with TRBJ1-4, with D possibly being TRBD1 (6 bases). The CDR3 contains 14 residues. Trimming pared 6 bases from V and 2 bases from J, leaving 10 bases between. CDR1 and CDR2 (germline): MNHNY, SVGAGI (reference sequence).